Detailed here is one T cell receptor beta chain. As originally analysed: Nucleated cell number was recorded as an estimate derived from reference gene primer amplification. Sequenced by immunoSEQ multiplex PCR; TCRdb stores in-frame clones only, minus some. D and trimming were read from the DNA, whereas the V and J calls and clone size are those reported in that table. The sample shows more than 75,000 clones, just over 85% of them seen only once. The sample belongs to a study of blood T cell repertoires in COVID-19. As for the study in general: Both acute and convalescent COVID-19 samples were obtained from the United States, Italy and Spain. Sample material is recorded as cDNA or gDNA derived from T cells, B-cell-depleted T cells, or PBMCs.

V dropped 2 bases and J dropped 13; count of bases not matched to a gene: 18. CDR3 size: 16 residues. Looked up from germline, CDR1 is LGHDT and CDR2 is YNNKEL (reference sequence). The TCR comes from a woman in her 70s with acute or convalescent COVID-19. The chain carries TRBV3-1 (or the pseudogene TRBV3-2) and TRBJ1-1; TRBD1 agrees at 8 bases. The sample was peripheral blood. CDR3 sequence (DNA): TGTGCCAGCAGCCAATTGTACGGACAGGGAACTACCCGGGGTTTCTTT. Residues: CASSQLYGQGTTRGFF.